The T cell receptor (beta chain) under discussion was sequenced for a study of T cell responses to AZD1222 COVID-19 vaccine. Sequenced by immunoSEQ multiplex PCR; TCRdb stores in-frame clones only, minus some. This table holds about 130,000 clones, about 93% found once. The CDR3 sequence is 13 residues long. V was pared by 4 bases and J by 3 bases, with 2 bases of the junction left unmatched. Germline CDR1 and CDR2: GTSNPN and SVGIG (reference sequence). This specimen was peripheral blood, taken on day 0 of AZD1222 vaccination. The receptor comes from an adult in good health. V is TRBV30 and J is TRBJ1-5; TRBD1 matches 8 bases. CDR3 coding DNA: TGTGCCTGGACCCAGGGGGCCAATCAGCCCCAGCATTTT. Translating it yields CAWTQGANQPQHF.